This record looks at one T cell receptor beta chain sequence and its context. Participants' own reports of clinical history determined their cohort assignment. This record belongs to a study of blood T cell repertoires in COVID-19. Study-wide context: There were acute and convalescent COVID-19 samples, and they came from the United States, Italy and Spain. PBMCs, B-cell-depleted T cells, or T cells provided the cDNA or gDNA that made up the material.

Study processing details: Counts of nucleated cells, estimated from reference gene primer amplification, were obtained. Libraries were prepared by immunoSEQ multiplex PCR; TCRdb keeps only in-frame clonotypes and omits some of them. The DNA gave D and trimming, while V, J and clone size come from that table. The sample gives nearly 200,000 clones, about 80% of which show up once; 7.5% is in the top ten. In germline, CDR1 is SGHRS, CDR2 YFSETQ. The CDR3 is 12 amino acids. Trimming removed 7 bases from V and 6 bases from J, with 11 bases in between. The V and J genes are TRBV5-1 and TRBJ2-1; weak D call: TRBD2 (5 bases). The TCR comes from a man in his forties or fifties who had recovered from COVID-19. Sequenced sample: PBMCs or T cells enriched from blood (not recorded which). The CDR3 bases are TGCGCCAGCGGAGGCGTAGTCAATGAGCAGTTCTTC. As protein: CASGGVVNEQFF.